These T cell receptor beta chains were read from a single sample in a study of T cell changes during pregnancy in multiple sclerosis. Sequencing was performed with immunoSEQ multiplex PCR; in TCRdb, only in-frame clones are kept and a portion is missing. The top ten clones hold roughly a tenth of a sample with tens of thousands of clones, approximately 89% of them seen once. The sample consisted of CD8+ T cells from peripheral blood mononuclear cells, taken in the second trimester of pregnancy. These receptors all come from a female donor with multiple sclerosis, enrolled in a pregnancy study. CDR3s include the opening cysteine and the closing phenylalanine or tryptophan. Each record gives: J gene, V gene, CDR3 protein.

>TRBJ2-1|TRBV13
CASSSYFTGSSYNEQFF
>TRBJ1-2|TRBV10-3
CAISDSYGYTF
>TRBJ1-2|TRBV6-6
CASSYGQGKGYTF
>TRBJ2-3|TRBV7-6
CASSWTSGSTDTQYF
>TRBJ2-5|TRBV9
CASSAPGGGETQYF
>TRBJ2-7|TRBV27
CASSFGQGATYEQYF
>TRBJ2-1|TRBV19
CASSIGGRNEQFF
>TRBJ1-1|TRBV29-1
CSVPRRGPGTEAFF
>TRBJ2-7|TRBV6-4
CASTDPGDHEQYF
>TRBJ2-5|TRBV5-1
CASSPSGEGGETQYF
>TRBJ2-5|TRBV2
CASSPQRLAGGLQETQYF
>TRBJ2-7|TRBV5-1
CASSLEGTVNYEQYF
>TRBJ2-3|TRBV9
CASSVAIQGNTDTQYF
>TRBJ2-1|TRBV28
CASSTHNEQFF
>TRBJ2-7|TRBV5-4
CASSRREKGPAYF
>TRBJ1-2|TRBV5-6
CASSPATVYGYTF
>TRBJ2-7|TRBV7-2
CASSLVPGYEQYF
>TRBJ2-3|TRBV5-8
CASSPTGSGRTDTQYF
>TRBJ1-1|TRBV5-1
CASSLDRGRTEAFF
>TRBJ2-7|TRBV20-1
CSASLPGGQYF
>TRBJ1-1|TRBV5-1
CASSLEEGWSTEAFF
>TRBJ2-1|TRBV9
CASSDGQTSSDNEQFF
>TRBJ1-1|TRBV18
CASSPQGAEAFF
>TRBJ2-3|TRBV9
CASSDRERGGRGTDTQYF
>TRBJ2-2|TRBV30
CAWSVEAGGTGELFF
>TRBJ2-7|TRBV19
CASSEAGTGAYEQYF
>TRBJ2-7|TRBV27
CASSPGTGGSYEQYF
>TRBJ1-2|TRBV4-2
CASSHRTGGEIGYGYTF
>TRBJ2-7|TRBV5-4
CASSLETGDYEQYF